This T cell receptor beta chain was sequenced in a study of shared clonotypes between healthy human individuals (TCRdb year 2020). Some background on the complete study: The cohort comprised two women and a few men aged 18 to 49 years. For each donor, CD4 naive and CD4 memory were each run on three plates, CD8 naive on two plates, and CD8 memory on one plate. The study deeply sequenced blood TCR repertoires of five healthy adults to estimate repertoire size and the extent of clonotype sharing between individuals. Libraries were prepared and TCR repertoires were sequenced by different laboratories using diverse techniques, in order to increase sequencing depth and limit assay-specific biases. Leukapheresis yielded between about 0.9 and 10 billion PBMCs per donor.

The study at large found these results: Compared with non-shared clonotypes, the clonotypes found in all four sorted-subset donors had higher generation probabilities. Sampling was limited to blood, and TCR repertoires in tissue likely differ from TCR repertoires in blood. Naive subsets generally had larger estimated clonotype richness than memory subsets. Across a handful of donors, around 5% of naive CD4, around 3.5% of naive CD8, 2% to 2.5% of memory CD4, and over 0.35% of memory CD8 clonotypes were shared. Incomplete sequencing was indicated by rarefaction of sorted-subset datasets, despite the large sequencing depth. Because the study included a small number of donors, the genetic and exposure-history diversity represented was limited. Based on pairwise subsampling, the degree of clonotype sharing among donors was expected to be affected by sequencing depth.

For the CD8 naive samples, CD45RO-negative cells were positively selected for CCR7, yielding a CD45RA+CCR7+ population from which TemRA cells were excluded. Donors were healthy HIV-negative adults with no recently reported acute infections or vaccinations. Every donor was a Caucasian adult living in Nashville, Tennessee, USA. Blood was collected by leukapheresis, and PBMCs were isolated by Ficoll-Histopaque density gradient centrifugation and then cryopreserved in liquid nitrogen vapor phase. Analytical flow cytometry was used to check the purity and quantity of every magnetically sorted T cell population. Genomic DNA was isolated from each sorted fraction and quantified by UV absorbance on a Nanodrop 2000c. TCR CDR3 regions were amplified from genomic DNA by multiplex PCR using the deep immunoSEQ assay. For each cell subset, the extracted genomic DNA was distributed evenly across all wells of several immunoSEQ 96-well plates, and each plate served as one replicate. For sorted subsets, roughly 200 ng of genomic DNA, equivalent to roughly 33,000 T cell genomes, went into each replicate PCR. The purified libraries were quantified using a Qubit 3.0 fluorometer, sized with a Bioanalyzer 2100, and then quantified again using the KAPA Library Quantification kit. Each immunoSEQ 96-well plate was sequenced on its own single-read 150-cycle Illumina NextSeq 550 flow cell. The paper's data handling went like this. The immunoSEQ output contained only junctional sequences without quality scores, so filtering could not match that applied to full-length reads. To assign V/J genes and CDR3, sequences were annotated against IMGT germline references using PyIR, a Python wrapper for IgBLAST v1.9. Reads were filtered out if the reads had weak V/J assignments (E-value above 1e-6), no CDR3, stop codons, out-of-frame junctions, or ambiguous translated residues. V3J clonotypes were defined as sequences sharing the same inferred V gene, J gene, and CDR3 amino acid sequence. To compute the percentage overlap between repertoires, the number of shared unique clonotypes was divided by the size of the smaller repertoire. Richness of each repertoire was evaluated using RTK rarefaction, the Chao1 estimator, and Recon v2.1 estimates of unobserved clonotypes. For all TCRbeta clonotypes obtained by the gDNA method from several donors, generation probabilities were computed with OLGA. TCRdb mirrors the immuneACCESS table, restricted to in-frame sequences. Some clones are absent from its copies; in checked studies, under half trace to an unresolved V gene, and the reason for the others is unknown. The V and J calls and clone size were taken over from that table, and D and trimming were inferred from the DNA. For this sample there are about 680,000 clones; about 92% appear just once. Of the sample, more than 20% is held by the ten largest clones.

To note about this clone: Its antigen is unknown. No per-base quality is available; no much larger clone lies one base away.

The receptor was isolated from a man younger than 40 in good health. Specimen: naive CD8+ T cells sorted from blood. Reading the label with the study, this specimen's cell subset or site is: CD45RA+CCR7+.

The base sequence is TGTGCCAGCAGCTTAACGGAGGGAGTTCGCTACAATGAGCAGTTCTTC. It translates to CASSLTEGVRYNEQFF. Here the chain combines TRBV7-9 and TRBJ2-1, and possibly TRBD2, on 6 matching bases. The germline V gene (reference sequence) provides CDR1 SEHNR and CDR2 FQNEAQ. CDR3 length: 16 amino acids, cysteine to phenylalanine. Of the read, only the CDR3 DNA is kept; its 48 bases are in frame from base 1. V sheds 2 bases and J sheds 3 bases, leaving 14 bases between their ends. With the rest looked up from the reference TRBV7-9 and TRBJ2-1 genes rather than sequenced, the full variable domain is DTGVSQNPRHKITKRGQNVTFRCDPISEHNRLYWYRQTLGQGPEFLTYFQNEAQLEKSRLLSDRFSAERPKGSFSTLEIQRTEQGDSAMYLCASSLTEGVRYNEQFFGPGTRLTVL.